The count of the clone carrying this TCR beta chain is one. The target antigen is unknown. This clone may be a read error of a much larger clone one base away. The sample is drawn from a study of tumor and adjacent non-tumor tissue in lung cancer. Whole-study context: Some 4.2 million productive TCRbeta reads were obtained per sample on average. Overall study results and limits: Patients with more diverse tumor TCRs had worse survival. TCR diversity was significantly greater in tumor than normal lung tissue.

This sample's RNA came from whole unsorted tissue. This non-tumor lung sample came from over 3 cm beyond the tumor edge. The library came from three nested PCR rounds adapted from ARM-PCR protocols. MiXCR, applied by TCRdb to the multiplex PCR reads, yields one record per CDR3 protein. In the table there are 90,000 to 120,000 distinct CDR3 sequences, 65% of which are singletons. The CDR3 covers 13 residues. Germline V gene lookup returns CDR1 MNHEY and CDR2 SVGAGI. The V end lost 7 bases, the J end lost 6 bases, and 14 bases lay between the germline ends. The genes are TRBV6-5 and TRBJ2-3, with D perhaps matching TRBD2 (5 bases). This receptor was taken from a man aged 25-45 years with non-small cell lung cancer. Sequences were obtained from distant non-tumor lung tissue. CDR3 amino acids: CASTTTWRDTQYF. In DNA form, the CDR3 reads TGTGCCAGCACTACGACGTGGAGGGATACGCAGTATTTT.